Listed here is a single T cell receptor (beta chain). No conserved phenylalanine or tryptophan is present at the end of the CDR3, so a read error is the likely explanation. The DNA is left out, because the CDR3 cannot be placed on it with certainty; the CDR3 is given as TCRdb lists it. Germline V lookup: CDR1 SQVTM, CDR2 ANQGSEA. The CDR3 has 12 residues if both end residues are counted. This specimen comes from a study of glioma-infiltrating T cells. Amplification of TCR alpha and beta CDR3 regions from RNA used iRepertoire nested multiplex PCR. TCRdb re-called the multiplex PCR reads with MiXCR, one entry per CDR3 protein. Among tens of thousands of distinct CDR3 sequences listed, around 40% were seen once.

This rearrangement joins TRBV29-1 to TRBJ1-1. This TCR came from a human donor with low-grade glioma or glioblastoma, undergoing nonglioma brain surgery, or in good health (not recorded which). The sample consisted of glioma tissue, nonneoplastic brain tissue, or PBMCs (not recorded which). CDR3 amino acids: CSALDKNTEALL.